Listed here are 27 T cell receptor beta chains from one sample, sequenced in a study of blood T cells in healthy people across ages. A second PCR, run for about 7 to 11 cycles, used a sample-barcoded 5' primer plus a J-beta primer mix. TCRdb reprocessed the 5' RACE reads with MiXCR, giving one entry per CDR3 protein. This sample yields roughly 1,100,000 distinct CDR3 sequences, of which approximately 25% are seen a single time; approximately 0.75% belongs to the top ten. These data are also associated with another study on T cells of mothers and their children.

Sample: blood. These receptors all stem from a girl aged 2-10 years in good health.

This clonotype has just a few counts. J is TRBJ2-7 and V is TRBV4-3, with a weak D call TRBD2 (6 bases). The CDR3 loop spans 14 amino acids. With 0 bases removed from V and 6 bases from J, the gap between germline ends came to 12 bases. CDR1 and CDR2 (germline): LGHNA, YSLEER. The CDR3 is CASSQDVGTSEQYF. CDR3 nucleotide sequence: TGCGCCAGCAGCCAAGATGTTGGGACTTCCGAGCAGTACTTC.

This clonotype was detected a few times. The V call is TRBV12-3 or TRBV12-4, the J call TRBJ2-5; 7 bases line up with TRBD2. With the DNA end fitting TRBJ2-1 better, the J assignment may be wrong. The CDR3 is made up of 16 amino acids. CDR3 sequence: CASSARTSDGSDEQFF. The CDR3 nucleotides read TGTGCCAGCAGCGCCCGGACTAGTGATGGGTCGGATGAGCAGTTCTTC.

The gene calls are TRBV6-5 and TRBJ2-7, with 8 bases aligning to TRBD1. Losses at the gene ends were 0 bases for V and 5 bases for J; bases not matched to a gene: 9. Per the germline V gene, CDR1 is MNHEY and CDR2 is SVGAGI. This CDR3 spans 16 amino acids. CDR3 residues: CASSYSGQGGFDEQYF. For the CDR3, the DNA is TGTGCCAGCAGTTACTCCGGACAGGGCGGATTCGACGAGCAGTACTTC.

The J gene is TRBJ2-7, the V gene TRBV7-9; 8 nucleotides agree with TRBD1. With V trimmed by 5 bases and J by 3 bases, 6 bases remained unmatched. The CDR3 is 14 amino acids. Germline CDR1 is SEHNR and CDR2 is FQNEAQ (reference sequence). The CDR3 DNA follows: TGTGCCAGCAGCCCGAGGACAGGGATCTACGAGCAGTACTTC. Its protein is CASSPRTGIYEQYF.

This clonotype showed up just once. The chain links TRBV3-1 to TRBJ1-3; weak D call: TRBD1 (5 bases). CDR1 and CDR2 (germline): LGHDT, YNNKEL (reference sequence). Between the trimmed V and J ends, which lost 1 base and 8 bases, there was a span of 15 bases. This CDR3 comprises 15 residues. DNA of the CDR3: TGTGCCAGCAGCCAAGGGGGGACGCGACCGGACACCATATATTTT. Translation: CASSQGGTRPDTIYF.

This clonotype appeared many times. The rearrangement joins TRBV3-1 to TRBJ1-4; D is perhaps TRBD1 (5 bases). Trimming cost V 2 bases and J 7 bases, with 11 bases left between them. Looked up from germline, CDR1 is LGHDT and CDR2 is YNNKEL (reference sequence). CDR3 length equals 14 residues. CDR3 DNA: TGTGCCAGCAGCCAAATGACGACAGTTGAAAAACTGTTTTTT. It translates to CASSQMTTVEKLFF.

J is TRBJ2-7 and V is TRBV29-1; D is possibly TRBD1 (5 bases). V was clipped by 1 base and J by 4 bases, with 20 bases between them. The CDR3 covers 16 residues. CDR1 and CDR2 from the germline V gene are SQVTM and ANQGSEA. The CDR3 DNA is TGCAGCGTTGAAGGGTTTCTACAGGAAGATACTTACGAGCAGTACTTC. Translating it yields CSVEGFLQEDTYEQYF.

The rearrangement links TRBV5-5 to TRBJ1-2, with unresolved D. The CDR3 length is 14 residues. V gave up 4 bases and J gave up 1 base, with 11 bases separating them. The germline gives CDR1 SGHKS, CDR2 YYEKEE (reference sequence). The CDR3 reads CASSPPSGNYGYTF. The CDR3 nucleotides read TGTGCCAGCAGCCCCCCCTCGGGTAACTATGGCTACACCTTC.

This chain links TRBV13 with TRBJ2-2; a possible D gene is TRBD2 (6 bases). From germline, CDR1 is PRHDT and CDR2 FYEKMQ (reference sequence). CDR3 length equals 16 residues. V was trimmed by 2 bases and J by 6 bases, leaving 16 bases between them. The DNA of the CDR3 is TGTGCCAGCAGCTTAATACCCGGAGGGGAGGCCGGGGAGCTGTTTTTT. It yields the protein CASSLIPGGEAGELFF.

This chain links TRBV28 with TRBJ2-5, with D perhaps given as TRBD1 or TRBD2 (5 bases each). V gave up 3 bases and J gave up 3 bases, with 11 bases separating them. This CDR3 is 14 amino acids long. From germline, CDR1 is MDHEN and CDR2 SYDVKM. The CDR3 region has the DNA TGTGCCAGCAGTTTCGTCGGGGCTAAAGAGACCCAGTACTTC. This sequence encodes CASSFVGAKETQYF.

The J gene is TRBJ2-5, the V gene TRBV3-1; 7 nucleotides match TRBD2. The tail of the sequence fits TRBJ2-7 better, so the J call may be wrong. CDR1 is LGHDT, CDR2 YNNKEL, per germline (reference sequence). This CDR3 region has 17 residues. The CDR3 DNA follows: TGTGCCAGCAGCCACTACATGGGAGTGGGAGGGACCTACGAGCAGTACTTC. Translating it yields CASSHYMGVGGTYEQYF.

This clonotype occurred a few times. The chain carries TRBV6-5 and TRBJ2-2; TRBD1 or TRBD2 may be the D gene (5 bases each). V was shortened by 7 bases and J by 3 bases, with 15 bases between the two germline ends. Germline-derived CDR1 and CDR2 are MNHEY and SVGAGI. There are 15 residues in the CDR3. The DNA for the CDR3 is TGTGCCAGCACCGCTGAGGGGATGGACACCGGGGAGCTGTTTTTT. Amino acid sequence: CASTAEGMDTGELFF.

The chain has TRBV29-1 and TRBJ2-3; D gene unclear. Deletions cut 7 bases from V and 0 bases from J, with 11 bases between. The CDR3 is 13 amino acids. Germline CDR1 is SQVTM and CDR2 is ANQGSEA. CDR3 bases: TGCAGCGCGAGCAAAGGGAGCACAGATACGCAGTATTTT. This encodes CSASKGSTDTQYF.

The genes are TRBV5-8 and TRBJ2-7, with D maybe TRBD2 (5 bases). Per germline, CDR1 SGHTS and CDR2 YDEGEE. V gave up 2 bases and J gave up 2 bases, with 14 bases separating them. The CDR3 covers 15 residues. The CDR3 here is CASSLYYGETYEQYF. CDR3 bases: TGTGCCAGCAGCTTATACTACGGGGAAACCTACGAGCAGTACTTC.

The rearrangement uses TRBV20-1 and TRBJ2-5; D is perhaps TRBD1 (5 bases). CDR3 length: 14 residues. Trimming pared 1 base from V and 4 bases from J, leaving 13 bases between. Germline V gene data show CDR1 as DFQATT and CDR2 as SNEGSKA (reference sequence). In DNA form, the CDR3 reads TGCAGTGCTAGAGTGCAGGGTAGGCGAGAGACCCAGTACTTC. Protein: CSARVQGRRETQYF.

The sample holds a few counts of this clonotype. The chain uses TRBV15 and TRBJ1-2, with a possible D match to TRBD1 (6 bases). The CDR3 extends over 15 amino acids. Trimming stripped 3 bases from V and 6 bases from J, with 17 bases between. Germline lookup yields CDR1 LNHNV and CDR2 YYDKDF (reference sequence). CDR3 sequence reads: CATSSRGRATNGYTF. The CDR3 coding sequence is TGTGCCACCAGCAGCAGGGGCAGGGCCACCAATGGCTACACCTTC.

In its sample, this clonotype was seen a few times. CDR3 in amino acids: CASSQDLNLDARGAFF. The CDR3 DNA reads as TGTGCCAGCAGCCAAGATCTTAATTTAGACGCTCGGGGGGCTTTCTTT. V gene TRBV3-1 combines with J gene TRBJ1-1, with D tentatively TRBD1 (5 bases). Looked up from germline, CDR1 is LGHDT and CDR2 is YNNKEL (reference sequence). Trimming cost V 0 bases and J 11 bases, with 22 bases left between them. This CDR3 contains 16 residues. Based on the CDR3 plus reference TRBV3-1 and TRBJ1-1, the full variable domain is DTAVSQTPKYLVTQMGNDKSIKCEQNLGHDTMYWYKQDSKKFLKIMFSYNNKELIINETVPNRFSPKSPDKAHLNLHINSLELGDSAVYFCASSQDLNLDARGAFFGQGTRLTVV.

This chain joins TRBV29-1 and TRBJ2-5; 10 bases fit TRBD1. The DNA end is a closer match to TRBJ2-1, so the J assignment may be wrong. The germline CDR1 and CDR2 sequences are SQVTM and ANQGSEA. CDR3 length equals 14 residues. As DNA, the CDR3 is TGCAGCGTCGCCGGGACAGGGGATTGGAATGAGCAGTTCTTC. It codes for CSVAGTGDWNEQFF.

This sequence joins TRBV12-3 or TRBV12-4 and TRBJ1-3, with 11 bases identical to TRBD1. J was trimmed by 2 bases and V by 6 bases; bases with no gene match: 12. The CDR3 runs to 18 residues. In nucleotides, the CDR3 is TGTGCCAGCAGGGTGGACAGGGGGCAGATAATAACTGGAAACACCATATATTTT. It encodes CASRVDRGQIITGNTIYF.

This sequence joins TRBV29-1 and TRBJ2-4; tentative D call: TRBD2 (5 bases). CDR1 is SQVTM, CDR2 ANQGSEA, per germline. Trimming stripped 4 bases from V and 1 base from J, with 23 bases between. The CDR3 spans 18 residues. CDR3 protein: CSVVRGPEEIGAKNIQYF. The CDR3 DNA reads as TGCAGCGTTGTAAGAGGGCCCGAGGAAATCGGGGCCAAAAACATTCAGTACTTC.

The rearrangement joins TRBV5-1 to TRBJ1-1, with TRBD1 as a possible D gene (6 bases). Trimming cost V 0 bases and J 4 bases, with 22 bases left between them. The CDR3 has 18 amino acids. The germline CDR1 and CDR2 sequences are SGHRS and YFSETQ. The CDR3 region has the DNA TGCGCCAGCAGCTTGGAATTCCAGGGGTCGGGTAAGGGCACTGAAGCTTTCTTT. Encoded protein: CASSLEFQGSGKGTEAFF.

The chain has TRBV29-1 and TRBJ1-3; D remains ambiguous. The V end lost 4 bases, the J end lost 0 bases, and 10 bases lay between the germline ends. The CDR3 totals 14 residues. CDR1 SQVTM and CDR2 ANQGSEA come from the germline V gene. Here the CDR3 reads CSVVDALSGNTIYF. Here the CDR3 DNA reads TGCAGCGTTGTAGATGCTCTCTCTGGAAACACCATATATTTT.

This chain uses TRBV20-1 with TRBJ1-1; 9 nucleotides match TRBD1. This CDR3 has 16 residues. V lost 5 bases and J lost 0; bases outside the gene matches: 10. Germline loops: CDR1 DFQATT, CDR2 SNEGSKA (reference sequence). The CDR3 protein is CSARGIGTGMNTEAFF. Here the CDR3 DNA reads TGCAGTGCTCGGGGAATAGGGACAGGGATGAACACTGAAGCTTTCTTT.

This clonotype has more than one count but fewer than ten. J is TRBJ2-5 and V is TRBV27, with 7 bases fitting TRBD2. The CDR3 is 15 amino acids. The germline gives CDR1 MNHEY, CDR2 SMNVEV (reference sequence). J gave up 4 bases and V 3 bases, and 8 bases lay outside the gene matches. This chain's CDR3 is CASSFRSGIGETQYF. The CDR3 DNA reads as TGTGCCAGCAGTTTTCGGAGCGGGATTGGAGAGACCCAGTACTTC.

This clonotype was seen a few times. J is TRBJ2-5 and V is TRBV9; TRBD1 agrees at 10 bases. The closer fit of TRBJ2-1 to the DNA end suggests the J call may be wrong. The CDR3 is made up of 16 amino acids. From germline, CDR1 is SGDLS and CDR2 YYNGEE. CDR3 coding DNA: TGTGCCAGCAGCGCAAGGGGACAGGGGTCCCCTAATGAGCAGTTCTTC. Amino acids: CASSARGQGSPNEQFF.

This clonotype was detected only a few times. The rearrangement uses TRBV5-1 and TRBJ1-2, with TRBD1 as a possible D gene (5 bases). CDR1 is SGHRS, CDR2 YFSETQ, per germline. Trimming took 4 bases from V and 3 from J, leaving 13 bases between them. This CDR3 has 14 residues. The CDR3 DNA reads TGCGCCAGCAGCGACGGGGGGGAGCACTATGGCTACACCTTC. It translates to CASSDGGEHYGYTF.

This clonotype came up once. This chain joins TRBV11-2 and TRBJ2-3; TRBD2 matches 9 bases. CDR1 and CDR2 (germline): SGHAT, FQNNGV. The CDR3 is 16 residues long. With V trimmed by 4 bases and J by 6 bases, 11 bases remained unmatched. DNA for the CDR3: TGTGCCAGCAGCTCAGCAGGGACTAGCCGGGCTGATACGCAGTATTTT. Protein: CASSSAGTSRADTQYF.